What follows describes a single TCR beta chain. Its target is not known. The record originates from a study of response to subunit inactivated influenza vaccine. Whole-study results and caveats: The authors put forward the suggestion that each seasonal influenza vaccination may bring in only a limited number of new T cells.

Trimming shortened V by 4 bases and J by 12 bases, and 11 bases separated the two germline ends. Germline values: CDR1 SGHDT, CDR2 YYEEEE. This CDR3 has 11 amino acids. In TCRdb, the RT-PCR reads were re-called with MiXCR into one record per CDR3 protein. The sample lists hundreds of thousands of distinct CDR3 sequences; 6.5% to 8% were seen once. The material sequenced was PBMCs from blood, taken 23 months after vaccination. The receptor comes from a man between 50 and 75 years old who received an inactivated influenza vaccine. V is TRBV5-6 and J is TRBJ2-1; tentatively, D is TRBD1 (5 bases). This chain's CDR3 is CASSREQGQFF. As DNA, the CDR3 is TGTGCCAGCAGCCGAGAGCAGGGGCAGTTCTTC. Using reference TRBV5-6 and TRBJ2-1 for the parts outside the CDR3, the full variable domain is DAGVTQSPTHLIKTRGQQVTLRCSPKSGHDTVSWYQQALGQGPQFIFQYYEEEERQRGNFPDRFSGHQFPNYSSELNVNALLLGDSALYLCASSREQGQFFGPGTRLTVL.